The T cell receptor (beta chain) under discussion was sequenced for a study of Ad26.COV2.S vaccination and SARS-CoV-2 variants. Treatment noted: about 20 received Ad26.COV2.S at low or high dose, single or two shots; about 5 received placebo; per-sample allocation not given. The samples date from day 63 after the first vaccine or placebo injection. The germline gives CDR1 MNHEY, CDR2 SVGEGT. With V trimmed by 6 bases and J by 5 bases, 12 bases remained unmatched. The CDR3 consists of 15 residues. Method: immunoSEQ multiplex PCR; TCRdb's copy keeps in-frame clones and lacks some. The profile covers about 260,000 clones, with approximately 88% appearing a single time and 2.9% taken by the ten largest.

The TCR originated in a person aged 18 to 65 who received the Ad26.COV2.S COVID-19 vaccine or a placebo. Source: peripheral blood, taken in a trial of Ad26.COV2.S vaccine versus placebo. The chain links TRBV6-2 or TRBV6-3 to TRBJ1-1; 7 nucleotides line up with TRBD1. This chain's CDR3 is CASSPKEGARTEAFF. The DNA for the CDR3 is TGTGCCAGCAGCCCCAAAGAGGGGGCTCGAACTGAAGCTTTCTTT.